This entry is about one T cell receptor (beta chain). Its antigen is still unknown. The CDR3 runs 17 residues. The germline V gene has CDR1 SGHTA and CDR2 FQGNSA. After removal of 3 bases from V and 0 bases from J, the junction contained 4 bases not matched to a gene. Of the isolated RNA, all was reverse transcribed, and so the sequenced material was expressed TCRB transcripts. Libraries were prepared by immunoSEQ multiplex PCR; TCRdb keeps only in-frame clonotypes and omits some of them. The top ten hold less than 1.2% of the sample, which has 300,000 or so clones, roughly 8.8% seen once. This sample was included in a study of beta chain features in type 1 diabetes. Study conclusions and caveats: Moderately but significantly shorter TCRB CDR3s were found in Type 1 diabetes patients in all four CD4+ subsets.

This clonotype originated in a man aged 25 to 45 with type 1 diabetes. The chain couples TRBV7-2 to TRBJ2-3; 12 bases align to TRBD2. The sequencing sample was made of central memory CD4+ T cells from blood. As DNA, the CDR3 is TGTGCCAGCAGCTTTCTAGCGGGGGGGTCTAGCACAGATACGCAGTATTTT. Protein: CASSFLAGGSSTDTQYF.